The next 8 T cell receptor beta chains were all read from a single sample in a study of blood T cell repertoires in COVID-19. Assay: immunoSEQ multiplex PCR; the TCRdb copy retains only in-frame clones and omits some. The sample includes approximately 100,000 clones, 87% of them seen just once. Source material: peripheral blood. The receptors here all came from a man aged 45 to 65 in a cohort sampled during active COVID-19.

The V and J genes are TRBV24-1 and TRBJ1-2, with TRBD1 matching over 8 bases. CDR1 is KGHDR and CDR2 is SFDVKD in the germline V gene. Germline trimming cut 2 bases from V and 4 bases from J; bases unmatched to any gene: 5. The CDR3 runs to 15 residues. CDR3 residues: CATSDSAGGSYGYTF. The DNA of the CDR3 is TGTGCCACCAGTGATTCGGCAGGGGGCAGCTATGGCTACACCTTC.

V is TRBV2 and J is TRBJ2-7, with D possibly TRBD1 on 7 matching bases. The CDR3 spans 14 residues. Between the trimmed V and J ends, which lost 1 base and 2 bases, there was a span of 9 bases. CDR1 is SNHLY, CDR2 FYNNEI, per germline. The CDR3 DNA is TGTGCCAGCAGTGAAGGCGGGACAGCCTACGAGCAGTACGTC. It yields the protein CASSEGGTAYEQYV.

Turning to this clone: Other nucleotide sequences in the sample specify the same CDR3. V and J are TRBV27 and TRBJ2-1; D not certain. The CDR3 extends over 13 amino acids. The germline V and J ends were trimmed by 2 bases and 6 bases, with 8 bases remaining between them. Germline assignment: CDR1 MNHEY and CDR2 SMNVEV (reference sequence). In nucleotides, the CDR3 is TGTGCCAGCAGTTTACGCAGATTCAATGAGCAGTTCTTC. Its protein product is CASSLRRFNEQFF.

The chain has TRBV6-5 and TRBJ1-6; a possible D gene is TRBD1 (5 bases). The CDR3 has 14 amino acids. Trimming stripped 6 bases from V and 10 bases from J, with 16 bases between. Per germline, CDR1 MNHEY and CDR2 SVGAGI. The CDR3 DNA is TGTGCCAGCAGGTTTGAGGAGCAGGGATCACCCCTCCACTTT. Translating gives CASRFEEQGSPLHF.

V usage is TRBV5-1 and J usage is TRBJ1-6, with D maybe TRBD1 (5 bases). This CDR3 region has 15 residues. Trimming removed 4 bases at V and 6 bases at J, with 14 bases between. CDR1 SGHRS and CDR2 YFSETQ come from the germline V gene. CDR3 coding DNA: TGCGCCAGCAGCGTGGGGACGGCGGGTAATTCACCCCTCCACTTT. The encoded protein is CASSVGTAGNSPLHF. The whole variable domain, remainder taken from reference TRBV5-1 and TRBJ1-6, is KAGVTQTPRYLIKTRGQQVTLSCSPISGHRSVSWYQQTPGQGLQFLFEYFSETQRNKGNFPGRFSGRQFSNSRSEMNVSTLELGDSALYLCASSVGTAGNSPLHFGNGTRLTVT.

The gene calls are TRBV9 and TRBJ2-1; TRBD2 agrees at 8 bases. This CDR3 is built from 16 residues. Germline V lookup: CDR1 SGDLS, CDR2 YYNGEE. The ends lost 3 bases at V and 4 bases at J; junction bases unmatched: 9. The CDR3 DNA reads as TGTGCCAGCAGCGCGGCCGGGGGGGAATGGTACAATGAGCAGTTCTTC. This sequence encodes CASSAAGGEWYNEQFF.

The CDR3, as DNA: TGTGCCAGCAGTGAGTCCGGACAGTTGGGAACTGAAGCTTTCTTT. This codes for CASSESGQLGTEAFF. V usage is TRBV2 and J usage is TRBJ1-1; maybe TRBD1 (6 bases). Germline CDR1 and CDR2: SNHLY and FYNNEI. This CDR3 is 15 amino acids long. V was trimmed by 3 bases and J by 5 bases, leaving 16 bases between them.

V and J are TRBV5-6 and TRBJ1-3, with D possibly matching TRBD1 (6 bases). Trimming left V 3 bases short and J 6 bases short, with 19 bases between. This CDR3 has 16 residues. The germline V gene has CDR1 SGHDT and CDR2 YYEEEE. The CDR3 loop reads CASSSGLGTTKNTIYF. DNA for the CDR3: TGTGCCAGCAGCTCGGGGCTCGGGACAACCAAAAACACCATATATTTT.